The 8 T cell receptor beta chains listed next were all sequenced from one sample in a study of cytomegalovirus exposure and HLA in healthy donors. This PCR relied on a set of 60 Vbeta primers and 13 Jbeta primers. Assay: immunoSEQ multiplex PCR; the TCRdb copy retains only in-frame clones and omits some. The repertoire includes a few hundred thousand clones, almost 80% of them detected once, and roughly 2% sits in the top ten. The sequencing sample was made of PBMCs. The receptors stem from a man aged 18-30 years in good health and CMV-seronegative.

The rearrangement joins TRBV5-6 to TRBJ2-7; tentative D call: TRBD2 (5 bases). The CDR3 sequence is 12 residues long. Between the trimmed V and J ends, which lost 3 bases and 6 bases, there was a span of 10 bases. Per the germline V gene, CDR1 is SGHDT and CDR2 is YYEEEE. The CDR3: CASSSGLLEQYF. The CDR3 bases are TGTGCCAGCAGCTCGGGGTTGCTCGAGCAGTACTTC.

Notes on this clone: At the DNA level, this CDR3 is encoded by other sequences in the same sample as well. The V call is TRBV27, the J call TRBJ2-3, with 10 bases identical to TRBD2. Germline V gene lookup returns CDR1 MNHEY and CDR2 SMNVEV (reference sequence). V gave up 5 bases and J gave up 6 bases; unmatched junction bases: 8. The CDR3 length is 15 residues. CDR3 region: CASSPEGLALDTQYF. The CDR3 nucleotides are TGTGCCAGCAGTCCAGAGGGACTAGCGTTGGATACGCAGTATTTT.

The chain is built from TRBV5-4 and TRBJ2-7; 10 bases match TRBD2. CDR1 is SGHNT and CDR2 is YYREEE in the germline V gene (reference sequence). The CDR3 has 15 residues. V was pared by 4 bases and J by 2 bases, with 6 bases of the junction left unmatched. DNA of the CDR3: TGTGCCAGCAGCCCCGGGACTAGCGCGCCCTACGAGCAGTACTTC. This gives the protein CASSPGTSAPYEQYF.

The rearrangement joins TRBV5-1 to TRBJ2-5; 7 bases match TRBD2. The J call may be incorrect, as the DNA end agrees better with TRBJ2-7. The CDR3 runs 16 residues. CDR1 and CDR2 from the germline V gene are SGHRS and YFSETQ. CDR3 sequence reads: CASSSGGGGGAYEQYF. The DNA for the CDR3 is TGCGCCAGCAGCTCGGGAGGTGGTGGAGGGGCCTACGAGCAGTACTTC.

Of note for this clone: The junction does not match germline at one end; this may be a read error. V gene TRBV29-1 combines with J gene TRBJ2-3; 15 bases match TRBD2. The CDR3 sequence is 15 residues long. CDR1 is SQVTM, CDR2 ANQGSEA, per germline. This CDR3 is CSVEGTSGGTDTQYF. CDR3 nucleotides: TGCAGCGTGGAAGGGACTAGCGGGGGGACAGATACGCAGTATTTT.

The chain employs TRBV28 and TRBJ2-7; 9 nucleotides agree with TRBD1. Trimming took 5 bases from V and 0 from J; bases not matched to a gene: 5. CDR3 size: 15 residues. CDR1 is MDHEN and CDR2 is SYDVKM in the germline V gene. CDR3 nucleotide sequence: TGTGCCAGCAGTCCCCCGGGACAGGGCTCCTACGAGCAGTACTTC. It encodes CASSPPGQGSYEQYF.

The V call is TRBV6-5, the J call TRBJ2-7, with a tentative D call TRBD2 (6 bases). This CDR3 is 14 amino acids long. Germline V gives CDR1 MNHEY, CDR2 SVGAGI. The V end was cut by 0 bases, the J end by 0 bases, with 6 bases between. The CDR3 sequence is CASSYSDYSYEQYF. The CDR3 bases are TGTGCCAGCAGTTACTCGGACTACTCCTACGAGCAGTACTTC.

The chain uses TRBV30 and TRBJ2-3; weak D call: TRBD1 (5 bases). Trimming pared 3 bases from V and 4 bases from J, leaving 11 bases between. CDR1 is GTSNPN, CDR2 SVGIG, per germline (reference sequence). This CDR3 has 13 amino acids. CDR3 nucleotides: TGTGCCTGGAGCCTCTGGGGCGCAGATACGCAGTATTTT. Protein sequence: CAWSLWGADTQYF.